The 16 T cell receptor beta chains below were found in one sample sequenced in a study of blood T cells in healthy people across ages. Primed by a sample-barcoded 5' primer and a J-beta primer mix, a second PCR proceeded for about 7 to 11 cycles. A single record per CDR3 protein comes from TCRdb applying MiXCR to the 5' RACE reads. The sample yields around 780,000 distinct CDR3 sequences, roughly 26% seen once. This sample was shared with a second study, whose subject was T cells of mothers and their children.

What was sequenced was blood. The receptors were sampled from a boy aged 10-17 years in good health.

The J gene is TRBJ2-4, the V gene TRBV29-1; TRBD1 is a possible D gene (6 bases). Trimming removed 7 bases from V and 5 bases from J, with 18 bases in between. Per the germline V gene, CDR1 is SQVTM and CDR2 is ANQGSEA. CDR3 length equals 14 residues. This CDR3 is CSGPLAGAENIQYF. CDR3 nucleotide sequence: TGCAGCGGACCTTTGGCAGGGGCGGAAAACATTCAGTACTTC.

This clonotype turned up a few times. This chain connects TRBV6-5 to TRBJ1-3, with D maybe TRBD1 (6 bases). The CDR3 length is 17 residues. V dropped 2 bases and J dropped 1 base, with 15 bases sitting between them. Germline V CDR1 and CDR2: MNHEY, SVGAGI. The CDR3 DNA is TGTGCCAGCAGTTACCGGGGCAGGGGATTTTCTGGAAACACCATATATTTT. This sequence encodes CASSYRGRGFSGNTIYF.

The V gene is TRBV12-3 or TRBV12-4, the J gene TRBJ1-5, with a possible D match to TRBD1 (5 bases). V shed 3 bases and J shed 4 bases, with 10 bases lying between them. CDR3 length: 14 amino acids. The CDR3 coding sequence is TGTGCCAGCAGTTTTGACGGGGCGAATCAGCCCCAGCATTTT. Residues: CASSFDGANQPQHF.

This clonotype was counted many times. The CDR3 reads CSAQPSGGPNEQFF. CDR3 DNA: TGCAGTGCCCAACCTAGCGGGGGGCCCAATGAGCAGTTCTTC. This chain connects TRBV20-1 to TRBJ2-5; 11 nucleotides agree with TRBD2. The J call is in doubt because the DNA end fits TRBJ2-1 better. The CDR3 consists of 14 residues. The germline V gene has CDR1 DFQATT and CDR2 SNEGSKA (reference sequence).

This clonotype came up a few times. Germline and junction disagree at one end, which may indicate a read error. CDR3 protein: CASSRSTGGLFF. For the CDR3, the DNA is TGTGCCAGCAGCCGCAGTACTGGGGGGCTGTTTTTT. This chain connects TRBV3-1 to TRBJ2-2; the D call may be TRBD1 or TRBD2 (5 bases each). The germline V gene encodes CDR1 LGHDT and CDR2 YNNKEL (reference sequence). This CDR3 is 12 amino acids long.

This clonotype was recorded a few times. The genes are TRBV15 and TRBJ2-7, with D maybe TRBD1 (6 bases). CDR1 LNHNV and CDR2 YYDKDF come from the germline V gene (reference sequence). V lost 8 bases and J lost 0, with 20 bases in between. This CDR3 region has 16 residues. The CDR3 protein is CATGNRGRGSSYEQYF. Here the CDR3 DNA reads TGTGCCACCGGCAATAGGGGCAGGGGTAGCTCCTACGAGCAGTACTTC.

The chain recombines TRBV9 with TRBJ1-4, with D maybe TRBD1 (5 bases). This CDR3 has 14 residues. Germline V CDR1 and CDR2: SGDLS, YYNGEE. V dropped 3 bases and J dropped 5 bases, with 11 bases sitting between them. The CDR3 is CASSATQGNEKLFF. DNA of the CDR3: TGTGCCAGCAGCGCAACCCAGGGAAATGAAAAACTGTTTTTT.

This chain connects TRBV5-1 to TRBJ2-2; D perhaps matches TRBD1 (6 bases). Germline assignment: CDR1 SGHRS and CDR2 YFSETQ. There are 14 residues in the CDR3. Trimming removed 4 bases at V and 4 bases at J, with 11 bases between. The chain's CDR3 is CASSQQGGTGELFF. The DNA for the CDR3 is TGCGCCAGCAGCCAACAGGGCGGCACCGGGGAGCTGTTTTTT.

The V gene is TRBV7-9, the J gene TRBJ2-3, with a tentative D call TRBD1 (6 bases). The CDR3 runs to 15 residues. Trimming removed 1 base at V and 4 bases at J, with 12 bases between. The germline gives CDR1 SEHNR, CDR2 FQNEAQ (reference sequence). CDR3 sequence reads: CASSLGTANPDTQYF. CDR3 nucleotide sequence: TGTGCCAGCAGCTTAGGGACAGCTAATCCAGATACGCAGTATTTT. The full variable domain, in which reference TRBV7-9 and TRBJ2-3 provide the parts outside the CDR3, is DTGVSQNPRHKITKRGQNVTFRCDPISEHNRLYWYRQTLGQGPEFLTYFQNEAQLEKSRLLSDRFSAERPKGSFSTLEIQRTEQGDSAMYLCASSLGTANPDTQYFGPGTRLTVL.

This clonotype has a handful of counts. This chain links TRBV28 with TRBJ1-2; no clear D gene. V lost 7 bases and J lost 8, with 20 bases in between. CDR1 and CDR2 (germline): MDHEN, SYDVKM. The CDR3 consists of 14 residues. CDR3 sequence: CASTIQRIEGGYTF. CDR3 sequence (DNA): TGTGCCAGCACCATACAGCGGATCGAGGGAGGCTACACCTTC.

This clonotype was counted between two and nine times. The chain couples TRBV25-1 to TRBJ1-6; a weak D match, TRBD1 (5 bases). Germline V gives CDR1 MGHDK, CDR2 SYGVNS. V lost 5 bases and J lost 0, with 17 bases in between. This CDR3 has 18 amino acids. The CDR3 sequence is CASSPQGAGSSYNSPLHF. The CDR3 nucleotides are TGTGCCAGCAGTCCCCAAGGAGCAGGGAGCTCCTATAATTCACCCCTCCACTTT.

V and J are TRBV24-1 and TRBJ2-5; 9 bases match TRBD1. The CDR3 length is 17 residues. The V and J ends lost 7 bases and 3 bases, in that order; junction bases with no gene match: 14. CDR1 and CDR2 (germline): KGHDR, SFDVKD. CDR3 amino acids: CATSDGGWRTGEETQYF. CDR3 coding DNA: TGTGCCACCAGCGACGGGGGCTGGCGGACAGGGGAAGAGACCCAGTACTTC.

V and J are TRBV3-1 and TRBJ1-2; D unclear. Germline-derived CDR1 and CDR2 are LGHDT and YNNKEL (reference sequence). CDR3 length: 14 amino acids. Trimming removed 1 base at V and 8 bases at J, with 14 bases between. The CDR3 protein is CASSQVHTMRGYTF. The CDR3 DNA sequence: TGTGCCAGCAGCCAAGTTCACACAATGAGGGGCTACACCTTC.

For the CDR3, the DNA is TGCAGCGTGATTCCAGAAGGCAATCAGCCCCAGCATTTT. This codes for CSVIPEGNQPQHF. The genes are TRBV29-1 and TRBJ1-5, with D unclear. Per germline, CDR1 SQVTM and CDR2 ANQGSEA. This CDR3 spans 13 amino acids. The V end was cut by 6 bases, the J end by 2 bases, with 11 bases between.

In this sample, this clonotype turned up a few times. This chain uses TRBV7-3 with TRBJ2-2; TRBD2 agrees at 7 bases. From germline, CDR1 is SGHTA and CDR2 FQGTGA. This CDR3 is 15 amino acids long. V gave up 5 bases and J gave up 4 bases; unmatched junction bases: 7. CDR3 residues: CASSPWGGGTGELFF. The CDR3, as DNA: TGTGCCAGCAGCCCCTGGGGGGGTGGCACCGGGGAGCTGTTTTTT.

This clonotype was found a few times. This chain uses TRBV20-1 with TRBJ2-3; TRBD1 matches 8 bases. There are 15 residues in the CDR3. Losses at the gene ends were 5 bases for V and 7 bases for J; bases not matched to a gene: 14. Germline CDR1 DFQATT, CDR2 SNEGSKA (reference sequence). CDR3 bases: TGCAGTGCTCGAGGACAGGGAATCCCATCGAATACGCAGTATTTT. Protein: CSARGQGIPSNTQYF.